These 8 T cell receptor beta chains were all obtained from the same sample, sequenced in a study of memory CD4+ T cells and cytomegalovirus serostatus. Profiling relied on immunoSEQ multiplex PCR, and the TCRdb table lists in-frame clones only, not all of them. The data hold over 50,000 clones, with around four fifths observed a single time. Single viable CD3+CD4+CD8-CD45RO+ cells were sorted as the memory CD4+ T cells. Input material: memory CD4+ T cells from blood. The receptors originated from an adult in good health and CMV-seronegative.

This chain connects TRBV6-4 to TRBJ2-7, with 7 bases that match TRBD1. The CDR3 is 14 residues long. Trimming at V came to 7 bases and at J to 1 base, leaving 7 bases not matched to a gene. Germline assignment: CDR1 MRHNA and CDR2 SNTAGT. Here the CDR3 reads CASTMGQRSYEQYF. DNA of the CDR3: TGTGCCAGCACCATGGGACAGCGATCCTACGAGCAGTACTTC.

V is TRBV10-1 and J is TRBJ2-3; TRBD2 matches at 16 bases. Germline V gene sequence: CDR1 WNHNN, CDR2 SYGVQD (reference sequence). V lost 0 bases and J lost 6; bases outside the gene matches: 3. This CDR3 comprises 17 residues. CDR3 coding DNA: TGCGCCAGCAGTGAGTCGGGACTAGCGGGAGGGCTTGATACGCAGTATTTT. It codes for CASSESGLAGGLDTQYF.

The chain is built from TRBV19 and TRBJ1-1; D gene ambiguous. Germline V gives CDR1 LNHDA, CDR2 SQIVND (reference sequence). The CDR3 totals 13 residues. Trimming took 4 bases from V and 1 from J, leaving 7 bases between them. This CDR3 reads CASSSLGNTEAFF. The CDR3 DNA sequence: TGTGCCAGTAGTAGCCTAGGGAACACTGAAGCTTTCTTT.

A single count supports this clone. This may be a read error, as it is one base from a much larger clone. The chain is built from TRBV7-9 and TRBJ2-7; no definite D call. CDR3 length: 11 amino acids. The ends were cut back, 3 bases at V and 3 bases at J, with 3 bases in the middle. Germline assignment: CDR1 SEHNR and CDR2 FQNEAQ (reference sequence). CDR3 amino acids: CASSLNYEQYF. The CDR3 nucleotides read TGTGCCAGCAGCTTGAACTACGAGCAGTACTTC.

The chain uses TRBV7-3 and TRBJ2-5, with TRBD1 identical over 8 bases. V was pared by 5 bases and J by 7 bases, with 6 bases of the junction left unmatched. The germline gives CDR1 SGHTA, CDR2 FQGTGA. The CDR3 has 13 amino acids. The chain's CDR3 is CASSRQGLGTQYF. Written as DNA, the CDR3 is TGTGCCAGCAGCCGACAGGGGCTGGGGACCCAGTACTTC. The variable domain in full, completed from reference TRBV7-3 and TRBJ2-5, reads GAGVSQTPSNKVTEKGKYVELRCDPISGHTALYWYRQSLGQGPEFLIYFQGTGAADDSGLPNDRFFAVRPEGSVSTLKIQRTERGDSAVYLCASSRQGLGTQYFGPGTRLLVL.

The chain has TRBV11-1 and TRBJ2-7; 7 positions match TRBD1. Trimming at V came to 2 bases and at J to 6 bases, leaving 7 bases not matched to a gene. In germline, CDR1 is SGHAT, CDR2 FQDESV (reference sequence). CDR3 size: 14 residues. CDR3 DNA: TGTGCCAGCAGCTTAACAGGGGCCAGGGGCGAGCAGTACTTC. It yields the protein CASSLTGARGEQYF.

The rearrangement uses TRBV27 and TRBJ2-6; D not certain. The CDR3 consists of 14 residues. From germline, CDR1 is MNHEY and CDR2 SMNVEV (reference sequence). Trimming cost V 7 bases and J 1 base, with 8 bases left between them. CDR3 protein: CASMLVSGANVLTF. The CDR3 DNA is TGTGCCAGCATGCTGGTATCTGGGGCCAACGTCCTGACTTTC.

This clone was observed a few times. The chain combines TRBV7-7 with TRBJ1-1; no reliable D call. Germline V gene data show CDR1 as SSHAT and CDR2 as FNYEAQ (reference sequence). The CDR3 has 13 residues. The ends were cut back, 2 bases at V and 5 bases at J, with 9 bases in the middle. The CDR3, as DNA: TGTGCCAGCAGCTTACTCCTGATTACTGAAGCTTTCTTT. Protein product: CASSLLLITEAFF.